This paragraph covers one TCR beta chain sequence. Its antigen is undetermined. Trimming cost V 4 bases and J 0 bases, with 11 bases left between them. CDR1 is SGHRS, CDR2 YFSETQ, per germline. The CDR3 loop spans 14 amino acids. The data originate from a study of cytomegalovirus exposure and HLA in healthy donors. Findings and caveats of the study: Cytomegalovirus-associated status was assigned to 164 TCR beta chains. Presence/absence analyses treated sequencing depth as roughly uniform across donors. In a later analysis, V- and J-gene trimming of beta chains associated with a DCLRE1C missense variant, replicated independently.

PCR primers comprised 60 Vbeta and 13 Jbeta primers. Sequenced by immunoSEQ multiplex PCR; TCRdb stores in-frame clones only, minus some. The table includes tens of thousands of clones, around four fifths detected once. The chain is built from TRBV5-1 and TRBJ2-7; tentatively, D is TRBD2 (6 bases). The clonotype was recovered from a man aged 30-40 years in good health and CMV-seronegative. The sequenced sample was PBMCs. In DNA, the CDR3 is TGCGCCAGCAGCCGGGACTGGAGCTCCTACGAGCAGTACTTC. It codes for CASSRDWSSYEQYF.